Shown below are 23 T cell receptor beta chains from a single sample sequenced in a study of spatial heterogeneity in lung cancer. These TCRs' antigens remain unknown. TCRdb re-analysed the 5' RACE reads in MiXCR, keeping a single row per CDR3 protein. The table lists about 9,500 distinct CDR3 sequences, roughly an eighth of them singletons, with 14% in the top ten. Overall study results and limits: It was found that expanded intratumoral alpha and beta TCR counts tracked tumor mutation counts.

Time point given: sample taken at primary tumor resection. The specimen comprised lung tumor tissue, sampled at surgery. Receptors were obtained from a male donor with early-stage non-small cell lung cancer.

This clonotype was seen repeatedly, ten times or more. Being off target in a library aimed at alpha chains, this beta chain has a size of little meaning. This chain connects TRBV12-3 or TRBV12-4 to TRBJ2-1; 10 bases agree with TRBD2. V gave up 6 bases and J gave up 7 bases; unmatched junction bases: 9. The CDR3 sequence is 15 residues long. The CDR3 spells CASSALAGAWNEQFF. CDR3 bases: TGTGCCAGCAGCGCCCTAGCGGGAGCGTGGAATGAGCAGTTCTTC.

This clonotype was seen ten or more times. This beta chain is an unintended read in a library built for alpha chains; its size means little. The rearrangement links TRBV3-1 to TRBJ1-3; the D is unclear. V gave up 7 bases and J gave up 0 bases, with 13 bases separating them. Looked up from germline, CDR1 is LGHDT and CDR2 is YNNKEL (reference sequence). CDR3 length: 15 amino acids. The CDR3 DNA is TGTGCCAGCACCCTTAGCCAGGTCTCTGGAAACACCATATATTTT. Residues: CASTLSQVSGNTIYF. The full variable domain, in which reference TRBV3-1 and TRBJ1-3 provide the parts outside the CDR3, is DTAVSQTPKYLVTQMGNDKSIKCEQNLGHDTMYWYKQDSKKFLKIMFSYNNKELIINETVPNRFSPKSPDKAHLNLHINSLELGDSAVYFCASTLSQVSGNTIYFGEGSWLTVV.

A remark on this clonotype: This beta chain came through as a stray read in a library set up for alpha chains, and its size says little. This chain connects TRBV7-9 to TRBJ2-3; TRBD2 is a possible D gene (6 bases). The ends were cut back, 6 bases at V and 6 bases at J, with 19 bases in the middle. Germline CDR1 reads SEHNR; CDR2 reads FQNEAQ (reference sequence). The CDR3 is 15 residues long. The CDR3 DNA sequence: TGTGCCAGCAGTCCGGGAGACGGGGCGCGGGATACGCAGTATTTT. It translates to CASSPGDGARDTQYF.

This clonotype was recorded many times. This beta chain turned up in a library designed for alpha chains; as an off-target read, its abundance says little. This chain connects TRBV5-1 to TRBJ2-1; no clear D. Germline CDR1 and CDR2: SGHRS and YFSETQ. The germline V and J ends were trimmed by 3 bases and 1 base, with 8 bases remaining between them. This CDR3 spans 14 amino acids. The CDR3 nucleotides are TGCGCCAGCAGCTCCGGACCATCCTACAATGAGCAGTTCTTC. It is translated as CASSSGPSYNEQFF.

This clonotype qualifies as medium-sized (0.01 to 0.1%). Being off target in a library aimed at alpha chains, this beta chain has a size of little meaning. The rearrangement links TRBV11-2 to TRBJ2-1; D is unclear. The CDR3 runs to 13 residues. V was clipped by 1 base and J by 8 bases, with 9 bases between them. Germline CDR1 SGHAT, CDR2 FQNNGV. The CDR3 DNA reads TGTGCCAGCAGCTTAGTAGGTCCCTATGAGCAGTTCTTC. This translates into CASSLVGPYEQFF. Combining the CDR3 with reference TRBV11-2 and TRBJ2-1 gives the whole variable domain EAGVAQSPRYKIIEKRQSVAFWCNPISGHATLYWYQQILGQGPKLLIQFQNNGVVDDSQLPKDRFSAERLKGVDSTLKIQPAKLEDSAVYLCASSLVGPYEQFFGPGTRLTVL.

This clonotype was detected many times. A library prepared for alpha chains yielded this beta chain as an off-target read; its size is of little meaning. V and J are TRBV12-3 or TRBV12-4 and TRBJ1-1, with D uncertain. CDR3 length equals 11 residues. V lost 1 base, J lost 8 bases, and 5 bases lay in between. The CDR3 sequence is CASSLVSEAFF. The CDR3 nucleotides are TGTGCCAGCAGTTTAGTAAGCGAAGCTTTCTTT.

This clonotype was observed many times. Found in a library prepared for alpha chains, this beta chain is an off-target read, and its abundance has little meaning. This chain uses TRBV20-1 with TRBJ2-5, with a weak D call TRBD1 (6 bases). This CDR3 has 15 amino acids. The V end lost 3 bases, the J end lost 1 base, and 15 bases lay between the germline ends. The V gene's germline CDR1 is DFQATT and CDR2 SNEGSKA (reference sequence). For the CDR3, the DNA is TGCAGTGCTAGGATCCAGGGGAGTTTCCAAGAGACCCAGTACTTC. It yields the protein CSARIQGSFQETQYF.

By proportion, this clonotype is medium-sized. Since it is a stray read in a library aimed at alpha chains, this beta chain has a size that is not meaningful. J is TRBJ1-2 and V is TRBV20-1, with 9 bases that match TRBD1. The CDR3 loop spans 12 amino acids. Germline CDR1 DFQATT, CDR2 SNEGSKA (reference sequence). The junction had 9 bases not matched to a gene; V was cut back by 6 bases and J by 10 bases. The CDR3 DNA reads TGCAGTGCCAGGGGACAGGGTCTCTTCTACACCTTC. Translated: CSARGQGLFYTF.

By sample share, this clonotype is medium-sized (0.01 to 0.1%). A library made for alpha chains picked up this beta chain off target, so its size means little. J is TRBJ1-5 and V is TRBV27; tentatively, D is TRBD1 (5 bases). CDR3 length: 16 residues. Trimming took 2 bases from V and 1 from J, leaving 12 bases between them. Per the germline V gene, CDR1 is MNHEY and CDR2 is SMNVEV (reference sequence). The CDR3 DNA is TGTGCCAGCAGTTTAGGGGTGGGGACGAGCAATCAGCCCCAGCATTTT. Translation: CASSLGVGTSNQPQHF.

This clonotype was detected ten times or more. With the library built for alpha chains, this beta chain is off target and its frequency is not meaningful. J is TRBJ1-2 and V is TRBV27, with 7 bases lining up with TRBD1. The V and J ends lost 6 bases and 5 bases, in that order; junction bases with no gene match: 9. The CDR3 spans 14 residues. Germline-derived CDR1 and CDR2 are MNHEY and SMNVEV (reference sequence). The CDR3 reads CASSRQGSLYGYTF. In nucleotides, the CDR3 is TGTGCCAGCAGCCGACAGGGCTCTTTATATGGCTACACCTTC.

At least ten counts were recorded for this clonotype. Found in a library prepared for alpha chains, this beta chain is an off-target read, and its abundance has little meaning. V is TRBV4-1 and J is TRBJ2-1; no clear D. The CDR3 is 16 amino acids. CDR1 is MGHRA and CDR2 is YSYEKL in the germline V gene. V was cut by 0 bases and J by 2 bases, with 11 bases left in between. The CDR3 region is CASSQEGRNTYNEQFF. For the CDR3, the DNA is TGCGCCAGCAGCCAAGAAGGACGTAACACCTACAATGAGCAGTTCTTC.

This clonotype was seen many times. One end of the junction does not line up with germline, which may come from a read error. A library prepared for alpha chains yielded this beta chain as an off-target read; its size is of little meaning. The genes are TRBV5-1 and TRBJ1-4; D uncertain. The CDR3 totals 11 residues. CDR1 and CDR2 from the germline V gene are SGHRS and YFSETQ. The CDR3 sequence: CASSLAGNLYF. CDR3 nucleotides: TGCGCCAGCAGCTTGGCTGGGAACCTCTATTTT. The whole variable domain, filled in from reference TRBV5-1 and TRBJ1-4, reads KAGVTQTPRYLIKTRGQQVTLSCSPISGHRSVSWYQQTPGQGLQFLFEYFSETQRNKGNFPGRFSGRQFSNSRSEMNVSTLELGDSALYLCASSLAGNLYFGSGTQLSVL.

Ten or more counts support this clonotype. The library was built for alpha chains, so this beta chain is an off-target read and its size means little. The chain links TRBV10-3 to TRBJ1-3, with a possible D match to TRBD1 (5 bases). Per germline, CDR1 ENHRY and CDR2 SYGVKD. V lost 3 bases to trimming and J lost 1 base, with 16 bases between them. The CDR3 spans 17 residues. The CDR3 is CAISDSTRGLSGNTIYF. The CDR3 region has the DNA TGTGCCATCAGTGATTCCACTCGGGGCCTATCTGGAAACACCATATATTTT.

This clonotype was counted ten times or more. This beta chain is an off-target read within a library intended for alpha chains, so its frequency means little. The V call is TRBV6-5, the J call TRBJ2-2, with D perhaps TRBD1 (5 bases). Trimming cost V 0 bases and J 6 bases, with 8 bases left between them. In germline, CDR1 is MNHEY, CDR2 SVGAGI. This CDR3 region has 14 residues. CDR3 DNA sequence: TGTGCCAGCAGTTACTCGTGGGGCTCCGGGGAGCTGTTTTTT. This gives the protein CASSYSWGSGELFF.

This clonotype is medium-sized (0.01 to 0.1%) in the sample. The library was prepared for alpha chains; this beta chain is a stray read, so its frequency means little. The chain couples TRBV20-1 to TRBJ1-1; no clear D. CDR1 is DFQATT, CDR2 SNEGSKA, per germline (reference sequence). This CDR3 has 13 residues. Deletions cut 7 bases from V and 5 bases from J, with 17 bases between. CDR3 region: CSVPRGSWTEAFF. CDR3 in DNA: TGCAGTGTCCCACGTGGTTCTTGGACTGAAGCTTTCTTT.

This clonotype was seen more than once but under ten times. This beta chain is an off-target read within a library intended for alpha chains, so its frequency means little. The J gene is TRBJ1-1, the V gene TRBV28, with 7 bases fitting TRBD1. The V gene's germline CDR1 is MDHEN and CDR2 SYDVKM. CDR3 length: 13 amino acids. V shed 10 bases and J 5 bases; nucleotides not matched to a gene: 10. CDR3 amino acids: CATLEGARTEAFF. Here the CDR3 DNA reads TGTGCCACCCTGGAGGGGGCGCGGACTGAAGCTTTCTTT.

By proportion, this clonotype is medium-sized. Since the library was made to target alpha chains, this beta chain is a stray read and its abundance is not meaningful. The chain has TRBV27 and TRBJ1-2, with 9 bases identical to TRBD1. Germline V lookup: CDR1 MNHEY, CDR2 SMNVEV (reference sequence). CDR3 length: 14 amino acids. With 8 bases clipped from V and 4 bases from J, the junction kept 8 bases outside the gene matches. CDR3 coding DNA: TGTGCCAGCTCCCGCGGGACAGGGACCTATGGCTACACCTTC. Translated: CASSRGTGTYGYTF.

Of note for this clonotype: This beta chain slipped into a library made for alpha chains as a stray read, so its size is not meaningful. The rearrangement links TRBV5-4 to TRBJ2-1; 10 bases align to TRBD2. In germline, CDR1 is SGHNT, CDR2 YYREEE (reference sequence). Trimming took 1 base from V and 8 from J; bases not matched to a gene: 9. The CDR3 runs 16 residues. CDR3 amino acids: CASSLPGLAFGDEQFF. CDR3 DNA: TGTGCCAGCAGCTTGCCGGGACTAGCGTTTGGGGATGAGCAGTTCTTC.

At least ten counts were recorded for this clonotype. For a library built for alpha chains, this beta chain is a stray read; little rests on its size. The J gene is TRBJ2-1, the V gene TRBV20-1; 10 bases agree with TRBD2. V lost 2 bases and J lost 10; bases outside the gene matches: 8. The length of the CDR3 is 14 residues. CDR1 is DFQATT and CDR2 is SNEGSKA in the germline V gene (reference sequence). The CDR3 region has the DNA TGCAGTGCTAGAACTCTAGCGGGAGATAGGGAGCAGTTCTTC. Translated: CSARTLAGDREQFF.

For this clonotype: The library was prepared for alpha chains; this beta chain is a stray read, so its frequency means little. This sequence joins TRBV5-1 and TRBJ2-7; 8 bases are shared with TRBD1. V shed 4 bases and J 6 bases; nucleotides not matched to a gene: 12. CDR1 is SGHRS and CDR2 is YFSETQ in the germline V gene. This CDR3 contains 15 residues. CDR3 DNA: TGCGCCAGCAGCCCCCTCGGCAGGGGGCAGGGCGAGCAGTACTTC. It codes for CASSPLGRGQGEQYF.

About this clonotype: For a library built for alpha chains, this beta chain is a stray read; little rests on its size. The chain joins TRBV7-9 to TRBJ1-6, with D unclear. The germline V gene encodes CDR1 SEHNR and CDR2 FQNEAQ (reference sequence). V lost 5 bases, J lost 12 bases, and 14 bases lay in between. The CDR3 loop spans 13 amino acids. CDR3 bases: TGTGCCAGCAGCCCGACGGGTGCCGTACCCCTCCACTTT. It translates to CASSPTGAVPLHF.

Within the sample, this clonotype is medium-sized. Found in a library prepared for alpha chains, this beta chain is an off-target read, and its abundance has little meaning. V is TRBV10-2 and J is TRBJ2-1, with a tentative D call TRBD2 (5 bases). In germline, CDR1 is WSHSY, CDR2 SAAADI. V was trimmed by 4 bases and J by 0 bases, leaving 10 bases between them. The CDR3 has 15 residues. The CDR3 DNA reads as TGCGCCAGCAGTGGGAGCGGCAGCTCCTACAATGAGCAGTTCTTC. Translated, it gives CASSGSGSSYNEQFF.

Many counts were recorded for this clonotype. For a library built for alpha chains, this beta chain is a stray read; little rests on its size. The CDR3 is CSADRGGETQYF. The CDR3, as DNA: TGCAGCGCTGACAGGGGCGGGGAGACCCAGTACTTC. The rearrangement links TRBV29-1 to TRBJ2-5, with TRBD1 matching over 8 bases. J lost 5 bases, V lost 7 bases, and 6 bases had no gene match. The CDR3 is made up of 12 amino acids. Germline CDR1 reads SQVTM; CDR2 reads ANQGSEA.